This T cell receptor (beta chain) was recorded in a study of Ad26.COV2.S vaccination and SARS-CoV-2 variants. Findings and caveats of the study: Researchers cautioned that TCR breadth and depth analyses may have underestimated total T cell responses. Spike-specific TCR breadth ran higher among vaccine recipients than placebo recipients.

The CDR3 is 16 amino acids. Trimming cost V 2 bases and J 2 bases, with 16 bases left between them. Per germline, CDR1 SEHNR and CDR2 FQNEAQ (reference sequence). Clones were sequenced by immunoSEQ multiplex PCR, and TCRdb holds only the in-frame ones, with some missing. This sample has a few hundred thousand clones; about four fifths occur once, and the top ten carry almost 7.5%. Of note for this clone: The antigen is undetermined.

Treatment meaning: approximately 18 received Ad26.COV2.S at low or high dose, single or two shots; 5 received placebo; per-sample allocation not given. Material that was analyzed had been drawn on day 63 after the first vaccine or placebo injection. An Ad26 vector expressing Wuhan-strain SARS-CoV-2 spike constituted the vaccine. This TCR derives from a person between 18 and 59 years old who received the Ad26.COV2.S COVID-19 vaccine or a placebo. The chain employs TRBV7-9 and TRBJ2-7; D is possibly TRBD1 (6 bases). The sample consisted of peripheral blood, taken in a trial of Ad26.COV2.S vaccine versus placebo. In nucleotides, the CDR3 is TGTGCCAGCAGCTTATTCGCGACAGGCGGTCCCTACGAGCAGTACTTC. Translating gives CASSLFATGGPYEQYF.